This passage covers 32 T cell receptor beta chains from one sample sequenced in a study of cytomegalovirus exposure and HLA in healthy donors. Clones were sequenced by immunoSEQ multiplex PCR, and TCRdb holds only the in-frame ones, with some missing. Counted here are under 50,000 clones, 93% occurring once; the ten biggest clones make up around 2.1%. Specimen: PBMCs. All receptors come from a woman younger than 35 in good health and CMV-seronegative.

CDR3 protein: CASSILRPGGQETQYF. The CDR3, as DNA: TGTGCCAGTAGTATCCTCCGGCCGGGGGGTCAAGAGACCCAGTACTTC. V and J are TRBV19 and TRBJ2-5; 7 nucleotides line up with TRBD2. The CDR3 spans 16 residues. In germline, CDR1 is LNHDA, CDR2 SQIVND (reference sequence). After removal of 3 bases from V and 2 bases from J, the junction contained 9 bases not matched to a gene.

The rearrangement uses TRBV6-4 and TRBJ1-6, with D unclear. V was trimmed by 3 bases and J by 9 bases, leaving 9 bases between them. Germline-derived CDR1 and CDR2 are MRHNA and SNTAGT. The CDR3 contains 13 residues. The DNA for the CDR3 is TGTGCCAGCAGTGATCATCCGGGTTCACCCCTCCACTTT. Its protein product is CASSDHPGSPLHF.

The chain couples TRBV7-9 to TRBJ2-7; 8 bases fit TRBD2. The CDR3 length is 14 residues. CDR1 and CDR2 from the germline V gene are SEHNR and FQNEAQ (reference sequence). The J segment lost 6 bases and the V segment lost 1 base, leaving 5 bases of the junction unmatched. The chain's CDR3 is CASSLEGTRIEQYF. CDR3 DNA sequence: TGTGCCAGCAGCTTAGAGGGGACTAGAATCGAGCAGTACTTC.

This clone occurred once. In DNA form, the CDR3 reads TGTGCCAGCAGTGAATCCGGGACAATCCCCTACGAGCAGTACTTC. This gives the protein CASSESGTIPYEQYF. The chain carries TRBV25-1 and TRBJ2-7, with D tentatively TRBD1 (6 bases). Germline CDR1 is MGHDK and CDR2 is SYGVNS. Trimming stripped 1 base from V and 2 bases from J, with 12 bases between. This CDR3 spans 15 amino acids.

The chain links TRBV19 to TRBJ2-4; TRBD1 matches at 9 bases. Germline V lookup: CDR1 LNHDA, CDR2 SQIVND (reference sequence). Trimming cost V 6 bases and J 0 bases; bases outside gene matches: 21. CDR3 length: 21 residues. DNA of the CDR3: TGTGCCAGTAGCCCAAACAACCGGGACAGGGCAAAATTCCTAGCCAAAAACATTCAGTACTTC. Its protein is CASSPNNRDRAKFLAKNIQYF.

The chain uses TRBV4-1 and TRBJ2-1, with D possibly being TRBD2 (6 bases). The germline gives CDR1 MGHRA, CDR2 YSYEKL. This CDR3 contains 15 residues. V lost 3 bases and J lost 8, with 17 bases in between. CDR3 protein: CASSHLGTAIDEQFF. The CDR3 DNA sequence: TGCGCCAGCAGCCACCTCGGGACTGCAATCGATGAGCAGTTCTTC.

This chain uses TRBV10-3 with TRBJ1-2; 7 nucleotides match TRBD1. CDR1 is ENHRY and CDR2 is SYGVKD in the germline V gene. The CDR3 totals 15 residues. With 8 bases clipped from V and 4 bases from J, the junction kept 13 bases outside the gene matches. CDR3 sequence reads: CAIGGRKGASYGYTF. As DNA, the CDR3 is TGTGCCATCGGGGGTAGAAAGGGGGCAAGCTATGGCTACACCTTC.

The J gene is TRBJ1-5, the V gene TRBV19, with TRBD1 as a possible D gene (5 bases). The CDR3 extends over 18 amino acids. The germline CDR1 and CDR2 sequences are LNHDA and SQIVND (reference sequence). The V gene lost 0 bases and the J gene lost 0 bases, with 15 bases spanning the gap. DNA of the CDR3: TGTGCCAGTAGTATAGATCCGGAGACAGATTATAGCAATCAGCCCCAGCATTTT. Translated, it gives CASSIDPETDYSNQPQHF. Filled out from reference TRBV19 and TRBJ1-5, the complete variable domain reads DGGITQSPKYLFRKEGQNVTLSCEQNLNHDAMYWYRQDPGQGLRLIYYSQIVNDFQKGDIAEGYSVSREKKESFPLTVTSAQKNPTAFYLCASSIDPETDYSNQPQHFGDGTRLSIL.

V gene TRBV11-2 combines with J gene TRBJ1-1, with unresolved D. Trimming took 5 bases from V and 4 from J, leaving 8 bases between them. This CDR3 comprises 12 residues. Germline V gene lookup returns CDR1 SGHAT and CDR2 FQNNGV. CDR3 protein: CASSPQATEAFF. CDR3 coding DNA: TGTGCCAGCAGCCCCCAGGCCACTGAAGCTTTCTTT.

The chain combines TRBV2 with TRBJ2-2; D perhaps matches TRBD1 (6 bases). The V and J ends lost 4 bases and 0 bases respectively, with 9 bases between them. In germline, CDR1 is SNHLY, CDR2 FYNNEI. CDR3 length equals 15 residues. CDR3 nucleotide sequence: TGTGCCAGCAGTGTAGGGACAACGAACACCGGGGAGCTGTTTTTT. The encoded protein is CASSVGTTNTGELFF.

The chain joins TRBV5-6 to TRBJ2-1; 9 nucleotides agree with TRBD2. The germline CDR1 and CDR2 sequences are SGHDT and YYEEEE. Germline trimming cut 1 base from V and 9 bases from J; bases unmatched to any gene: 11. The CDR3 has 16 amino acids. The CDR3 DNA reads TGTGCCAGCAGCTTGAGAGTGCTAGCGGGATGGGGTGAGCAGTTCTTC. Encoded protein: CASSLRVLAGWGEQFF. The full variable domain, its missing parts supplied by reference TRBV5-6 and TRBJ2-1, is DAGVTQSPTHLIKTRGQQVTLRCSPKSGHDTVSWYQQALGQGPQFIFQYYEEEERQRGNFPDRFSGHQFPNYSSELNVNALLLGDSALYLCASSLRVLAGWGEQFFGPGTRLTVL.

The chain recombines TRBV11-1 with TRBJ1-1; tentative D call: TRBD1 (6 bases). Looked up from germline, CDR1 is SGHAT and CDR2 is FQDESV (reference sequence). The CDR3 consists of 17 residues. Trimming took off 2 bases at V and 4 bases at J, with 20 bases between the two ends. The CDR3 spells CASSLWGPGERGTEAFF. CDR3 bases: TGTGCCAGCAGCTTATGGGGCCCAGGGGAGAGAGGCACTGAAGCTTTCTTT.

V and J are TRBV28 and TRBJ2-7; D is possibly TRBD2 (5 bases). V gave up 6 bases and J gave up 2 bases, with 8 bases separating them. CDR3 length: 12 residues. Germline CDR1 and CDR2: MDHEN and SYDVKM. Here the CDR3 DNA reads TGTGCCAGCAGGCGGGCGACCTACGAGCAGTACTTC. Its translation: CASRRATYEQYF.

The chain joins TRBV27 to TRBJ2-5; TRBD2 agrees at 9 bases. Germline CDR1 reads MNHEY; CDR2 reads SMNVEV (reference sequence). Losses at the gene ends were 2 bases for V and 3 bases for J; bases not matched to a gene: 7. The CDR3 length is 16 residues. The CDR3 DNA sequence: TGTGCCAGCAGTTTACAGACTAGCGGAATTAAAGAGACCCAGTACTTC. This sequence encodes CASSLQTSGIKETQYF.

The chain combines TRBV7-8 with TRBJ1-1; D gene unclear. V dropped 3 bases and J dropped 1 base, with 3 bases sitting between them. The CDR3 totals 12 residues. Per the germline V gene, CDR1 is SGHVS and CDR2 is FQNEAQ. CDR3 in amino acids: CASSFGNTEAFF. DNA of the CDR3: TGTGCCAGCAGCTTCGGGAACACTGAAGCTTTCTTT.

The chain combines TRBV28 with TRBJ1-4; D ambiguous. Between the trimmed V and J ends, which lost 3 bases and 7 bases, there was a span of 3 bases. This CDR3 has 11 amino acids. Germline V gives CDR1 MDHEN, CDR2 SYDVKM. The CDR3 protein is CASSFSEKLFF. For the CDR3, the DNA is TGTGCCAGCAGTTTTAGTGAAAAACTGTTTTTT.

CDR3 sequence (DNA): TGTGCCAGCAGCTTAGTGGGTGCCGGGGACACTGAAGCTTTCTTT. Translation gives CASSLVGAGDTEAFF. The chain employs TRBV7-8 and TRBJ1-1; no clear D. There are 15 residues in the CDR3. V was trimmed by 1 base and J by 3 bases, leaving 12 bases between them. Germline values: CDR1 SGHVS, CDR2 FQNEAQ. Full variable domain (outside the CDR3, taken from reference TRBV7-8 and TRBJ1-1): GAGVSQSPRYKVAKRGQDVALRCDPISGHVSLFWYQQALGQGPEFLTYFQNEAQLDKSGLPSDRFFAERPEGSVSTLKIQRTQQEDSAVYLCASSLVGAGDTEAFFGQGTRLTVV.

The V call is TRBV29-1, the J call TRBJ2-7; TRBD1 matches 8 bases. V gave up 6 bases and J gave up 1 base; unmatched junction bases: 8. This CDR3 is 14 amino acids long. Germline CDR1 and CDR2: SQVTM and ANQGSEA. The CDR3 nucleotides are TGCAGCGTATCGACAGGGGCCGTGTCCTACGAGCAGTACTTC. It translates to CSVSTGAVSYEQYF.

This clone was seen once. The chain recombines TRBV18 with TRBJ2-7, with D perhaps matching TRBD1 (6 bases). Trimming took off 5 bases at V and 2 bases at J, with 13 bases between the two ends. Germline lookup yields CDR1 KGHSH and CDR2 LQKENI. This CDR3 is built from 14 residues. The CDR3 DNA sequence: TGTGCCAGCTCATTCCTGGACAGAACCTACGAGCAGTACTTC. This sequence encodes CASSFLDRTYEQYF. Drawing the rest from reference TRBV18 and TRBJ2-7, the complete variable domain is NAGVMQNPRHLVRRRGQEARLRCSPMKGHSHVYWYRQLPEEGLKFMVYLQKENIIDESGMPKERFSAEFPKEGPSILRIQQVVRGDSAAYFCASSFLDRTYEQYFGPGTRLTVT.

V gene TRBV2 combines with J gene TRBJ2-7; TRBD2 agrees at 12 bases. Germline V lookup: CDR1 SNHLY, CDR2 FYNNEI. This CDR3 is built from 15 residues. The junction had 1 base not matched to a gene; V was cut back by 1 base and J by 3 bases. The CDR3 is CASSEETSGGYEQYF. In nucleotides, the CDR3 is TGTGCCAGCAGTGAAGAGACTAGCGGGGGCTACGAGCAGTACTTC.

This sequence joins TRBV11-2 and TRBJ1-2; 9 nucleotides agree with TRBD1. This CDR3 has 14 amino acids. The germline gives CDR1 SGHAT, CDR2 FQNNGV. V gave up 5 bases and J gave up 8 bases; unmatched junction bases: 9. The CDR3 DNA sequence: TGTGCCAGCAGCCTAGGGGGACAGGGAAGCGGCTACACCTTC. It yields the protein CASSLGGQGSGYTF.

V and J are TRBV19 and TRBJ2-1, with TRBD2 as a possible D gene (6 bases). The CDR3 sequence is 20 residues long. CDR1 is LNHDA, CDR2 SQIVND, per germline (reference sequence). Trimming stripped 2 bases from V and 5 bases from J, with 28 bases between. CDR3 coding DNA: TGTGCCAGTAGTATAAATCGGGGAAACGGCATCTCCGGGAGACACAATGAGCAGTTCTTC. It codes for CASSINRGNGISGRHNEQFF.

This clone occurred once. This sequence joins TRBV30 and TRBJ1-1; 7 bases are a match to TRBD1. The ends lost 6 bases at V and 6 bases at J; junction bases unmatched: 4. Germline CDR1 GTSNPN, CDR2 SVGIG (reference sequence). The CDR3 is made up of 11 amino acids. Here the CDR3 reads CACSQGAEAFF. The CDR3 region has the DNA TGTGCCTGCTCCCAGGGGGCTGAAGCTTTCTTT.

The CDR3 bases are TGTGCCAGTAGTTTATCGCAGGGGGCGGCAAACTATGGCTACACCTTC. Translation: CASSLSQGAANYGYTF. The V call is TRBV19, the J call TRBJ1-2, with TRBD1 matching 8 bases. The CDR3 sequence is 16 residues long. Germline CDR1 reads LNHDA; CDR2 reads SQIVND (reference sequence). J lost 2 bases, V lost 5 bases, and 10 bases had no gene match.

This clone was seen just once. This chain uses TRBV6-5 with TRBJ1-2; TRBD1 agrees at 7 bases. Germline V CDR1 and CDR2: MNHEY, SVGAGI. This CDR3 region has 13 residues. After removal of 10 bases from V and 4 bases from J, the junction contained 9 bases not matched to a gene. The CDR3 nucleotides are TGTGCCACCAGGACAGGACGAATCTATGGCTACACCTTC. This encodes CATRTGRIYGYTF.

The gene calls are TRBV30 and TRBJ2-7; 9 bases agree with TRBD2. Germline V lookup: CDR1 GTSNPN, CDR2 SVGIG (reference sequence). The CDR3 consists of 14 residues. V was pared by 5 bases and J by 1 base, with 6 bases of the junction left unmatched. In nucleotides, the CDR3 is TGTGCCTGGGATCCGGGACTAGCATCCTACGAGCAGTACTTC. Translating gives CAWDPGLASYEQYF.

This chain uses TRBV30 with TRBJ2-3, with a tentative D call TRBD2 (6 bases). V dropped 0 bases and J dropped 5 bases, with 9 bases sitting between them. The germline CDR1 and CDR2 sequences are GTSNPN and SVGIG (reference sequence). The CDR3 covers 13 residues. The CDR3 DNA follows: TGTGCCTGGAGTGTACGGGGGAGAGATACGCAGTATTTT. This translates into CAWSVRGRDTQYF.

V and J are TRBV5-6 and TRBJ2-7; D might be TRBD2 (6 bases). Trimming left V 5 bases short and J 2 bases short, with 17 bases between. Germline V lookup: CDR1 SGHDT, CDR2 YYEEEE. This CDR3 is built from 15 residues. The CDR3 is CASRVGTGTPYEQYF. The CDR3 nucleotides read TGTGCCAGCAGGGTTGGCACCGGGACTCCCTACGAGCAGTACTTC.

CDR3 nucleotides: TGCGCCAGCAGCCAAGATCGTCCCACCAGGGGAGAAAAACTGTTTTTT. Translation: CASSQDRPTRGEKLFF. This chain joins TRBV4-1 and TRBJ1-4; perhaps TRBD1 as D (6 bases). CDR1 is MGHRA and CDR2 is YSYEKL in the germline V gene. Trimming removed 0 bases at V and 8 bases at J, with 16 bases between. This CDR3 is 16 amino acids long.

The rearrangement joins TRBV7-3 to TRBJ2-7; 8 bases map to TRBD1. From germline, CDR1 is SGHTA and CDR2 FQGTGA. The V gene end was trimmed by 3 bases and the J gene end by 4 bases; junction bases not matched to a gene: 11. The CDR3 is 16 amino acids. This chain's CDR3 is CASSLSGGAGNYEQYF. Written as DNA, the CDR3 is TGTGCCAGCAGCTTGTCAGGGGGCGCGGGAAATTACGAGCAGTACTTC. Looking up the rest from reference TRBV7-3 and TRBJ2-7 gives the full variable domain: GAGVSQTPSNKVTEKGKYVELRCDPISGHTALYWYRQSLGQGPEFLIYFQGTGAADDSGLPNDRFFAVRPEGSVSTLKIQRTERGDSAVYLCASSLSGGAGNYEQYFGPGTRLTVT.

In this sample, this clone turned up once. The CDR3 DNA follows: TGTGCCAGCAGCTTAGCGGGGGCTGAAGCTTTCTTT. Translating gives CASSLAGAEAFF. The chain has TRBV13 and TRBJ1-1; a possible D gene is TRBD1 (5 bases). Germline values: CDR1 PRHDT, CDR2 FYEKMQ (reference sequence). The V gene lost 1 base and the J gene lost 6 bases, with 6 bases spanning the gap. CDR3 length: 12 amino acids.

The V call is TRBV5-1, the J call TRBJ2-3, with D maybe TRBD1 (6 bases). The germline gives CDR1 SGHRS, CDR2 YFSETQ. V gave up 3 bases and J gave up 6 bases, with 20 bases separating them. The CDR3 runs 16 residues. The CDR3 sequence is CASSSSLRTVTDTQYF. The CDR3, as DNA: TGCGCCAGCAGCTCGTCCCTTCGGACAGTTACCGATACGCAGTATTTT. Drawing the rest from reference TRBV5-1 and TRBJ2-3, the complete variable domain is KAGVTQTPRYLIKTRGQQVTLSCSPISGHRSVSWYQQTPGQGLQFLFEYFSETQRNKGNFPGRFSGRQFSNSRSEMNVSTLELGDSALYLCASSSSLRTVTDTQYFGPGTRLTVL.